These 10 T cell receptor beta chains share one sample of origin, sequenced in a study of T cells in localized non-small cell lung cancer (dated by TCRdb to 2020 to 2022). The receptor library was made with the immunoSEQ multiplex PCR assay. The clones in this table, taken by TCRdb from immuneACCESS, are in-frame only. Not every clone is retained; where verified, under half of the shortfall comes from an unresolved V gene, and the cause of the rest is unknown. The sample table records fewer than 100,000 clones; roughly 86% of these occur just once. More than 14% of the sample rests with the top ten. Sequencing was performed on peripheral blood, taken before any cancer treatment. The receptors shown here come from a man aged 35 to 69 with stage I squamous cell lung carcinoma.

This rearrangement joins TRBV19 to TRBJ1-1; tentative D call: TRBD1 (5 bases). The CDR3 runs 14 residues. The ends were cut back, 6 bases at V and 0 bases at J, with 11 bases in the middle. CDR1 and CDR2 (germline): LNHDA, SQIVND (reference sequence). The CDR3 sequence: CASRTGTVNTEAFF. CDR3 coding DNA: TGTGCCAGTAGAACCGGGACGGTGAACACTGAAGCTTTCTTT.

The V call is TRBV27, the J call TRBJ2-3, with D unresolved. Trimming removed 3 bases at V and 0 bases at J, with 7 bases between. The CDR3 loop spans 14 amino acids. The V gene's germline CDR1 is MNHEY and CDR2 SMNVEV (reference sequence). The CDR3 region is CASSFRSSTDTQYF. The CDR3 nucleotides are TGTGCCAGCAGTTTCAGATCTAGCACAGATACGCAGTATTTT.

The chain uses TRBV7-8 and TRBJ2-7; TRBD2 is a possible D gene (5 bases). CDR3 length: 14 residues. The V end lost 5 bases, the J end lost 2 bases, and 13 bases lay between the germline ends. Per germline, CDR1 SGHVS and CDR2 FQNEAQ. The CDR3 loop is CASSPTGEPYEQYF. The DNA of the CDR3 is TGTGCCAGCAGCCCCACTGGGGAGCCCTACGAGCAGTACTTC.

V gene TRBV4-1 combines with J gene TRBJ2-3; 8 bases match TRBD1. Germline V gives CDR1 MGHRA, CDR2 YSYEKL. With V trimmed by 4 bases and J by 1 base, 7 bases remained unmatched. CDR3 length: 16 amino acids. CDR3 DNA: TGCGCCAGCAGCCCCCGAGGACAGGGCCGCACAGATACGCAGTATTTT. Translation gives CASSPRGQGRTDTQYF.

The genes are TRBV4-3 and TRBJ1-6, with a possible D match to TRBD1 (5 bases). This CDR3 has 18 residues. From germline, CDR1 is LGHNA and CDR2 YSLEER. The germline V and J ends were trimmed by 0 bases and 5 bases, with 17 bases remaining between them. The CDR3 DNA follows: TGCGCCAGCAGCCAAGACTGGGCATGGGAAGGGGATAATTCACCCCTCCACTTT. Its translation is CASSQDWAWEGDNSPLHF.

The CDR3 protein is CASSLAGSSYNEQFF. As DNA, the CDR3 is TGTGCCAGCAGCTTGGCGGGTAGCTCCTACAATGAGCAGTTCTTC. The genes are TRBV7-9 and TRBJ2-1, with a weak D call TRBD2 (5 bases). The CDR3 has 15 amino acids. V dropped 3 bases and J dropped 0 bases, with 9 bases sitting between them. Per the germline V gene, CDR1 is SEHNR and CDR2 is FQNEAQ (reference sequence).

This chain uses TRBV2 with TRBJ1-4; D is unclear. The germline V gene has CDR1 SNHLY and CDR2 FYNNEI. The CDR3 extends over 16 amino acids. The V gene lost 8 bases and the J gene lost 8 bases, with 24 bases spanning the gap. The CDR3 loop is CASLRWGRQGGEKLFF. The CDR3 DNA reads TGTGCCAGCCTCCGTTGGGGTCGACAAGGAGGCGAAAAACTGTTTTTT.

Turning to this clone: This sample includes further DNA sequences coding for the same CDR3. The rearrangement uses TRBV20-1 and TRBJ1-1; D remains ambiguous. This CDR3 comprises 11 residues. Germline-derived CDR1 and CDR2 are DFQATT and SNEGSKA (reference sequence). The germline V and J ends were trimmed by 3 bases and 1 base, with 3 bases remaining between them. CDR3 nucleotides: TGCAGTGCTAGGGGGAACACTGAAGCTTTCTTT. Amino acid sequence: CSARGNTEAFF.

This clone came up once. The V call is TRBV7-2, the J call TRBJ1-3, with a possible D match to TRBD1 (5 bases). CDR1 and CDR2 (germline): SGHTA, FQGNSA. Trimming pared 3 bases from V and 0 bases from J, leaving 21 bases between. CDR3 length: 19 amino acids. The CDR3 is CASSFSGTAMTLSGNTIYF. For the CDR3, the DNA is TGTGCCAGCAGCTTCTCCGGGACGGCGATGACTCTCTCTGGAAACACCATATATTTT.

The chain recombines TRBV5-4 with TRBJ2-3; a weak D match, TRBD1 (5 bases). The CDR3 sequence is 13 residues long. The V end lost 4 bases, the J end lost 3 bases, and 9 bases lay between the germline ends. Germline CDR1 SGHNT, CDR2 YYREEE (reference sequence). The CDR3 DNA sequence: TGTGCCAGCAGCCAGGCAGGGACAGATACGCAGTATTTT. This gives the protein CASSQAGTDTQYF.